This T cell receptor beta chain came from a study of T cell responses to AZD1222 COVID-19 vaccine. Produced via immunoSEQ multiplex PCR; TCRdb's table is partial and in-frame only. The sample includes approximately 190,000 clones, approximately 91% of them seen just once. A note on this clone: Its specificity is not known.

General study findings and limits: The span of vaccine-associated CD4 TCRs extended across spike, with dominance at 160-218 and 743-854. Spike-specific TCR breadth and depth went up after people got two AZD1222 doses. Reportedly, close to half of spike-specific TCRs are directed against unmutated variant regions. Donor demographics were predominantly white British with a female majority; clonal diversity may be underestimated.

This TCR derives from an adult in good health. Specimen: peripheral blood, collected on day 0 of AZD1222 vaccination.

CDR3 region: CASSLDPLTEAFF. The CDR3 DNA is TGCGCCAGCAGCTTGGACCCCTTGACTGAAGCTTTCTTT. The chain employs TRBV5-1 and TRBJ1-1; D remains ambiguous. The CDR3 spans 13 residues. V lost 0 bases, J lost 5 bases, and 8 bases lay in between. Germline V gives CDR1 SGHRS, CDR2 YFSETQ.